The subject of this entry is one T cell receptor (beta chain). The antigen is unknown. Germline lookup yields CDR1 MNHNS and CDR2 SASEGT. The CDR3 has 15 residues. J lost 8 bases, V lost 7 bases, and 7 bases had no gene match. These data come from a study of cytomegalovirus exposure and HLA in healthy donors. Repertoires were generated with immunoSEQ multiplex PCR, while TCRdb's copy carries only in-frame clones and drops some. The repertoire holds about 360,000 clones, with approximately 90% as singletons. Study results and caveats: Per published reports, the classifier diagnosed cytomegalovirus status with high specificity and sensitivity.

The source of this sequence is a woman under 30 in good health and CMV-seronegative. The gene calls are TRBV6-1 and TRBJ2-1; 14 bases are a match to TRBD2. Sequenced: PBMCs. CDR3 region: CASNRLAGGPDEQFF. In DNA, the CDR3 is TGTGCCAGCAATCGACTAGCGGGGGGGCCGGATGAGCAGTTCTTC.